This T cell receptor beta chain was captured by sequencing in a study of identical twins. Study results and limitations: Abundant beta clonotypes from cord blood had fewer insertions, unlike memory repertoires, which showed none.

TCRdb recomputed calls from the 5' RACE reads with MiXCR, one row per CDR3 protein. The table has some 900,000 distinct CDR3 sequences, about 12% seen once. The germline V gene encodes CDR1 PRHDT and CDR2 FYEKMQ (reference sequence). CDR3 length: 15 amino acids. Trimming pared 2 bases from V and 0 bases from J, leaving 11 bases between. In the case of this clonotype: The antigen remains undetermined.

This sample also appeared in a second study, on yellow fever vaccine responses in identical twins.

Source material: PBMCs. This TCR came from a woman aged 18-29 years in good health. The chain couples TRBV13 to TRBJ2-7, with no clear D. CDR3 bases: TGTGCCAGCAGCTTACAAGGTTCAATCTCCTACGAGCAGTACTTC. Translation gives CASSLQGSISYEQYF.